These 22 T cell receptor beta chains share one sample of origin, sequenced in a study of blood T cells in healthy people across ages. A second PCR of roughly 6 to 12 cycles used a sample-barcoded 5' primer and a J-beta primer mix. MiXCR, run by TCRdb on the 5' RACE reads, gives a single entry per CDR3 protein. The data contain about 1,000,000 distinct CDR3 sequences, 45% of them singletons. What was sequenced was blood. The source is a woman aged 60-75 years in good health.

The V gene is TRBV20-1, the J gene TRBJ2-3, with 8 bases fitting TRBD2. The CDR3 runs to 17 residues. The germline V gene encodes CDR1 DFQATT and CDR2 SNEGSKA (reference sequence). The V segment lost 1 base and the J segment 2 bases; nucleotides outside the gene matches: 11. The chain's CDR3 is CSARVIASGHNTDTQYF. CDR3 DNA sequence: TGCAGTGCTAGAGTTATTGCTAGCGGGCATAACACAGATACGCAGTATTTT.

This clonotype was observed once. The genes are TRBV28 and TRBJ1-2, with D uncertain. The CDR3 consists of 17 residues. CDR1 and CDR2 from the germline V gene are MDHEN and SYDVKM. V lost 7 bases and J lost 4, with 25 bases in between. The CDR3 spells CASTLFYEAVEPYGYTF. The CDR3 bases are TGTGCCAGCACCCTTTTTTATGAGGCAGTCGAACCCTATGGCTACACCTTC.

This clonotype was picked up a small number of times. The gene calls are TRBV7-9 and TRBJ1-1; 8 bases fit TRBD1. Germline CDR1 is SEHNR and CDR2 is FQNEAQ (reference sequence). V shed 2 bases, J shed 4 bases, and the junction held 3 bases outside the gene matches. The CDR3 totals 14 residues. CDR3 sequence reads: CASSLQTGGTEAFF. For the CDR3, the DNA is TGTGCCAGCAGCTTACAAACAGGGGGCACTGAAGCTTTCTTT.

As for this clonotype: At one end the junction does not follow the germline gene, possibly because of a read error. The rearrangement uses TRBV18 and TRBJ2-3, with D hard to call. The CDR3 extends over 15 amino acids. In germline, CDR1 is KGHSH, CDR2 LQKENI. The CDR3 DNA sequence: TGTGCCAGCTCACCACGGCAAAGAAGCACAGATACGCCGTATTTT. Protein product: CASSPRQRSTDTPYF.

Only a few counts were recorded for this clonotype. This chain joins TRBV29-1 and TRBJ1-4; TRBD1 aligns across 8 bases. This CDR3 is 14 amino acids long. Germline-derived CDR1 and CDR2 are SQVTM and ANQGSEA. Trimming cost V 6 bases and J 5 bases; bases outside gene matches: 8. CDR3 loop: CSVDRTGMNEKLFF. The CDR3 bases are TGCAGCGTCGATCGGACAGGGATGAATGAAAAACTGTTTTTT.

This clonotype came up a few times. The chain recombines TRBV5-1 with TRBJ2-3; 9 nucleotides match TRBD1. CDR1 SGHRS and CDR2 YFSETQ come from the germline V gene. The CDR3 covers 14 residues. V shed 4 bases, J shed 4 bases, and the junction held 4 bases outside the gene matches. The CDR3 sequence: CASSMGQGSDTQYF. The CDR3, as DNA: TGCGCCAGCAGCATGGGACAGGGCTCAGATACGCAGTATTTT.

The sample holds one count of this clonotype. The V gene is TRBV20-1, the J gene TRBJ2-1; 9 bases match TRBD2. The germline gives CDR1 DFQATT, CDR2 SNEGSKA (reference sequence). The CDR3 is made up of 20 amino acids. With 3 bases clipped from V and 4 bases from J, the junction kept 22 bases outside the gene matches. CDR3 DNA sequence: TGCAGTGCTAGGAACCGGTACAGTAGTCTGGCGGGAGGGTCTTACAATGAGCAGTTCTTC. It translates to CSARNRYSSLAGGSYNEQFF.

Here the CDR3 reads CASSRSGQGYRKLFF. The CDR3 region has the DNA TGTGCCAGCAGTAGATCGGGACAGGGGTATCGGAAACTGTTTTTT. The rearrangement links TRBV25-1 to TRBJ1-4; the match to TRBD1 covers 10 bases. CDR3 length: 15 amino acids. J was trimmed by 11 bases and V by 5 bases; bases with no gene match: 11. Germline V gene lookup returns CDR1 MGHDK and CDR2 SYGVNS.

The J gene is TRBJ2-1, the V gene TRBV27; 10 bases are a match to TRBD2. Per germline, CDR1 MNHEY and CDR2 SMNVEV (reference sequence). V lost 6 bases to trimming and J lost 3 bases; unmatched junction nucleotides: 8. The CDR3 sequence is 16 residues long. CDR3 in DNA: TGTGCCAGCAGGTCACCCGGGACTAGCGACTACAATGAGCAGTTCTTC. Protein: CASRSPGTSDYNEQFF.

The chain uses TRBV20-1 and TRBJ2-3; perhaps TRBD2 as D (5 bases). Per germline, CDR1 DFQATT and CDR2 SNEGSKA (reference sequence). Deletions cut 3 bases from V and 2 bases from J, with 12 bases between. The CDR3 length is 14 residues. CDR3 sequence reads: CSASGEGATDTQYF. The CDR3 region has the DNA TGCAGTGCTAGTGGCGAGGGCGCCACAGATACGCAGTATTTT.

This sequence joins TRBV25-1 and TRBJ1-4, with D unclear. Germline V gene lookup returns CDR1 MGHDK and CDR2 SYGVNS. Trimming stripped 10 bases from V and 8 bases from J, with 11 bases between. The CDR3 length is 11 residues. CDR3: CAIGLGEKLFF. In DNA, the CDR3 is TGTGCCATCGGACTGGGAGAAAAACTGTTTTTT.

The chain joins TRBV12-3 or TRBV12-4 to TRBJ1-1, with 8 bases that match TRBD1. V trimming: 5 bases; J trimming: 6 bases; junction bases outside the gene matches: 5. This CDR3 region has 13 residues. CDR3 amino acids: CASSRQGPAEAFF. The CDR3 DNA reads TGTGCCAGCAGTCGACAGGGGCCCGCTGAAGCTTTCTTT.

The CDR3 nucleotides read TGCAGTGGTAGGAGGGACTTAAGCTCCTATAATTCACCCCTCCACTTT. It yields the protein CSGRRDLSSYNSPLHF. The chain is built from TRBV20-1 and TRBJ1-6, with D possibly being TRBD1 (5 bases). Looked up from germline, CDR1 is DFQATT and CDR2 is SNEGSKA (reference sequence). This CDR3 has 16 amino acids. Trimming left V 7 bases short and J 0 bases short, with 16 bases between.

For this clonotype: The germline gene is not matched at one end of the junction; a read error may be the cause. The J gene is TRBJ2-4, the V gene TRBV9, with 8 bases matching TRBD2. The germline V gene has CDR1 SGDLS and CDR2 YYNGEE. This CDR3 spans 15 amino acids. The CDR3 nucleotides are TGTGCCGGCAGCGTAGCGGGAACAAGTGGGAGGGAGCAGTACTTC. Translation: CAGSVAGTSGREQYF.

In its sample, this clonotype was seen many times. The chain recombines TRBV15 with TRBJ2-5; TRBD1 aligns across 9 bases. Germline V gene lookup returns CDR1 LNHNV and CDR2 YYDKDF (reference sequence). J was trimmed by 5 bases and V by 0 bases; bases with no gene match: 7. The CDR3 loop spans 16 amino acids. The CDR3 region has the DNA TGTGCCACCAGCAGAGATCACACAGGGGGCGGGGAGACCCAGTACTTC. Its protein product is CATSRDHTGGGETQYF.

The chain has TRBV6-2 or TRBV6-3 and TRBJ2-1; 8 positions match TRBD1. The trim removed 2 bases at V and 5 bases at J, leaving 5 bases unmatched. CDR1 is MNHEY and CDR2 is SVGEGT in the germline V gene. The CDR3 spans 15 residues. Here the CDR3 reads CASSYGRGRNNEQFF. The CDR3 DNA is TGTGCCAGCAGTTACGGCAGGGGGCGCAACAATGAGCAGTTCTTC.

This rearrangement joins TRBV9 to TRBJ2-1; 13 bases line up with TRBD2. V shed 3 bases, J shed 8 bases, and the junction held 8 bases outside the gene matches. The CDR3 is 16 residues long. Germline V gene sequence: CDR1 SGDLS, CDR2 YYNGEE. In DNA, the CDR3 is TGTGCCAGCAGCGCCCGACTAGCGGGAGGAGGAGATGAGCAGTTCTTC. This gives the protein CASSARLAGGGDEQFF.

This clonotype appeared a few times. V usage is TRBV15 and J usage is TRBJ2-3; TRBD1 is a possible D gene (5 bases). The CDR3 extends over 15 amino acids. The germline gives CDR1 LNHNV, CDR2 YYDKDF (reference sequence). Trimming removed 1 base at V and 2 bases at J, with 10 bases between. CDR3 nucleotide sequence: TGTGCCACCAGCAGAGCAGGGATATCCACAGATACGCAGTATTTT. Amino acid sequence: CATSRAGISTDTQYF.

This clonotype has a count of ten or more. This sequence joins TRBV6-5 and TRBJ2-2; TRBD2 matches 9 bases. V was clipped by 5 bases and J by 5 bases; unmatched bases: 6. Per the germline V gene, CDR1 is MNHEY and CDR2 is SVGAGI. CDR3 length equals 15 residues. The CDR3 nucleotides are TGTGCCAGCAGTCCGACTCTAGCGGGGACCGGGGAGCTGTTTTTT. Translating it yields CASSPTLAGTGELFF.

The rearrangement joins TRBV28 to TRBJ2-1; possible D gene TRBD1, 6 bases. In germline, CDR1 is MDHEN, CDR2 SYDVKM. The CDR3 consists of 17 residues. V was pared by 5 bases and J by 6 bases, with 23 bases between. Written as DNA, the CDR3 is TGTGCCAGCAGTCCCACAGCAGGGGTATTGTTGATCAATGAGCAGTTCTTC. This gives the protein CASSPTAGVLLINEQFF.

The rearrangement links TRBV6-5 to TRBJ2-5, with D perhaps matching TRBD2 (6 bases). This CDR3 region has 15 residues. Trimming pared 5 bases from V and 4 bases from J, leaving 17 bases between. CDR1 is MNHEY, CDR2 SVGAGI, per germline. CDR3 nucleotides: TGTGCCAGCAGTGGGAGATGGCCCGGGGGAGAGACCCAGTACTTC. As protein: CASSGRWPGGETQYF.

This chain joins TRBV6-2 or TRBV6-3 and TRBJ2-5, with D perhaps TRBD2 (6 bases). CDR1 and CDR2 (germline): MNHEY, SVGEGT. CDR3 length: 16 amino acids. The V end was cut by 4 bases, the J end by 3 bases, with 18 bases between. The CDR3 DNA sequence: TGTGCCAGCAGTTTTAGGAGGACTCGCGGGAAAGAGACCCAGTACTTC. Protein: CASSFRRTRGKETQYF.